This T cell receptor (beta chain) was captured in a study of blood T cell repertoires in COVID-19. This CDR3 has 12 residues. Trimming took off 7 bases at V and 3 bases at J, with 6 bases between the two ends. Germline V gene lookup returns CDR1 SNHLY and CDR2 FYNNEI. Clones were read by immunoSEQ multiplex PCR, and TCRdb kept only the in-frame ones, dropping some. Altogether about 340,000 clones are present, almost 90% being singletons, with the ten largest covering roughly 6.6%. The chain has TRBV2 and TRBJ2-2, with D maybe TRBD1 (5 bases). Source material: peripheral blood. This clonotype originated in an older woman with COVID-19, enrolled during active disease. As DNA, the CDR3 is TGTGCCAGCACAGGGTACACCGGGGAGCTGTTTTTT. Its translation is CASTGYTGELFF.